Each of the 7 T cell receptor beta chains below was sequenced from the same sample in a study of blood T cell repertoires in COVID-19. Method: immunoSEQ multiplex PCR; TCRdb's copy keeps in-frame clones and lacks some. Here the sample spans fewer than 300,000 clones, approximately 90% being singletons. Sequencing input: peripheral blood. The receptors shown here come from a woman aged 30 to 39 with COVID-19, enrolled during active disease.

V gene TRBV4-2 combines with J gene TRBJ1-4; D gene ambiguous. Between the trimmed V and J ends, which lost 3 bases and 8 bases, there was a span of 13 bases. The CDR3 consists of 14 residues. Germline V gene lookup returns CDR1 LGHNA and CDR2 YNFKEQ. The CDR3 DNA sequence: TGTGCCAGCAGCCAGGGAGGGTTAGGGGAAAAACTGTTTTTT. It yields the protein CASSQGGLGEKLFF.

This clone came up a few times. The chain is built from TRBV7-2 and TRBJ2-7; 8 positions match TRBD1. Germline CDR1 is SGHTA and CDR2 is FQGNSA. Unmatched junction bases numbered 10, after V lost 4 bases and J lost 2 bases. The CDR3 has 16 residues. The CDR3 bases are TGTGCCAGCAGCTCCAATGGACAGGGTGCACCCTACGAGCAGTACTTC. It is translated as CASSSNGQGAPYEQYF.

The chain has TRBV27 and TRBJ2-1; D is perhaps TRBD2 (5 bases). Germline V CDR1 and CDR2: MNHEY, SMNVEV (reference sequence). V was shortened by 1 base and J by 1 base, with 14 bases between the two germline ends. The CDR3 is made up of 17 amino acids. CDR3 sequence: CASSLFGGSPSYNEQFF. CDR3 DNA: TGTGCCAGCAGTTTATTTGGAGGTTCCCCTTCCTACAATGAGCAGTTCTTC.

J is TRBJ2-7 and V is TRBV5-6; D is possibly TRBD1 (6 bases). Germline V gene data show CDR1 as SGHDT and CDR2 as YYEEEE. The CDR3 contains 15 residues. The V gene lost 5 bases and the J gene lost 0 bases, with 15 bases spanning the gap. Here the CDR3 DNA reads TGTGCCAGCAGTTCCCCGCAGGGGAGCTCCTACGAGCAGTACTTC. Its protein product is CASSSPQGSSYEQYF.

The rearrangement joins TRBV30 to TRBJ1-5, with TRBD1 identical over 10 bases. V gave up 5 bases and J gave up 7 bases; unmatched junction bases: 2. Per germline, CDR1 GTSNPN and CDR2 SVGIG (reference sequence). This CDR3 has 12 residues. The CDR3 reads CAWGQGEQPQHF. The CDR3 DNA is TGTGCCTGGGGACAGGGGGAACAGCCCCAGCATTTT.

The chain combines TRBV18 with TRBJ1-4; D is unresolved. V was trimmed by 3 bases and J by 4 bases, leaving 15 bases between them. The germline gives CDR1 KGHSH, CDR2 LQKENI. CDR3 length: 16 residues. CDR3 nucleotides: TGTGCCAGCTCACCCCTGGCAGTAGCTGGTAATGAAAAACTGTTTTTT. Translating gives CASSPLAVAGNEKLFF.

The chain couples TRBV6-2 or TRBV6-3 to TRBJ2-7; D gene ambiguous. The CDR3 extends over 15 amino acids. Trimming removed 2 bases from V and 1 base from J, with 12 bases in between. Germline loops: CDR1 MNHEY, CDR2 SVGEGT. The DNA of the CDR3 is TGTGCCAGCAGTTACGCAGCGCTAAATTCCTACGAGCAGTACTTC. Protein product: CASSYAALNSYEQYF.